Following are 23 T cell receptor beta chains from one sample sequenced in a study of Graves' ophthalmopathy and Graves' hyperthyroidism. Amplified TCR beta CDR3 regions were obtained using RNA transcripts as template. HTBI primers were used in a first-round RT-PCR, which preceded a second-round multiplex PCR. Each CDR3 protein is one row after TCRdb ran MiXCR on the multiplex PCR reads. The sample carries more than 550,000 distinct CDR3 sequences, about 38% recorded once. Input material: peripheral blood. The receptors stem from an adult man with Graves' ophthalmopathy.

There are many counts of this clonotype. Here the CDR3 DNA reads TGTGCCAGCAGTTTAGCGCACGGGACAGTCGGTGAAAAACTGTTTTTT. This sequence encodes CASSLAHGTVGEKLFF. The chain employs TRBV12-3 or TRBV12-4 and TRBJ1-4, with 7 positions matching TRBD1. The CDR3 runs 16 residues. Trimming took 0 bases from V and 7 from J; bases not matched to a gene: 8.

This clonotype was recorded many times. This chain connects TRBV20-1 to TRBJ1-5; D might be TRBD1 (6 bases). Per germline, CDR1 DFQATT and CDR2 SNEGSKA (reference sequence). CDR3 length: 16 amino acids. Trimming removed 2 bases at V and 9 bases at J, with 23 bases between. CDR3 amino acids: CSARSLDSPGVMPQHF. The CDR3, as DNA: TGCAGTGCTAGATCCCTGGACAGTCCGGGTGTGATGCCCCAGCATTTT.

This clonotype turned up a few times. The chain carries TRBV20-1 and TRBJ2-7, with 16 bases aligning to TRBD2. Germline CDR1 reads DFQATT; CDR2 reads SNEGSKA (reference sequence). The CDR3 contains 15 residues. With V trimmed by 6 bases and J by 1 base, 3 bases remained unmatched. CDR3 residues: CSAGTSGRASYEQYF. In DNA, the CDR3 is TGCAGTGCGGGGACTAGCGGGAGGGCTTCCTACGAGCAGTACTTC.

On this clonotype itself: A read error may account for a junction end that differs from germline. J is TRBJ2-2 and V is TRBV7-9; D is perhaps TRBD2 (6 bases). CDR3 size: 11 residues. The V gene's germline CDR1 is SEHNR and CDR2 FQNEAQ (reference sequence). The CDR3 sequence: CASRNSGGLFF. The CDR3 nucleotides are TGTGCCAGCCGCAACTCCGGGGGGCTGTTTTTT. The variable domain in full, completed from reference TRBV7-9 and TRBJ2-2, reads DTGVSQNPRHKITKRGQNVTFRCDPISEHNRLYWYRQTLGQGPEFLTYFQNEAQLEKSRLLSDRFSAERPKGSFSTLEIQRTEQGDSAMYLCASRNSGGLFFGEGSRLTVL.

There are a few counts of this clonotype. V and J are TRBV12-5 and TRBJ2-7; D ambiguous. CDR1 is LGHNT, CDR2 FRNRAP, per germline. The ends were cut back, 6 bases at V and 0 bases at J, with 15 bases in the middle. The CDR3 consists of 15 residues. CDR3 bases: TGTGCTAGTGGATCCTACGGACGCAGCTCCTACGAGCAGTACTTC. Translation: CASGSYGRSSYEQYF.

V is TRBV19 and J is TRBJ2-7, with 8 bases lining up with TRBD1. Germline loops: CDR1 LNHDA, CDR2 SQIVND (reference sequence). The ends lost 4 bases at V and 3 bases at J; junction bases unmatched: 8. The CDR3 length is 15 residues. The CDR3 nucleotides are TGTGCCAGTAGTACGGAGACAGGGGTGGTCTACGAGCAGTACTTC. The encoded protein is CASSTETGVVYEQYF. The full variable domain, in which reference TRBV19 and TRBJ2-7 provide the parts outside the CDR3, is DGGITQSPKYLFRKEGQNVTLSCEQNLNHDAMYWYRQDPGQGLRLIYYSQIVNDFQKGDIAEGYSVSREKKESFPLTVTSAQKNPTAFYLCASSTETGVVYEQYFGPGTRLTVT.

The chain links TRBV7-3 to TRBJ2-7; 13 nucleotides align to TRBD2. With 4 bases clipped from V and 2 bases from J, the junction kept 5 bases outside the gene matches. CDR3 length: 16 amino acids. CDR1 and CDR2 from the germline V gene are SGHTA and FQGTGA. The DNA for the CDR3 is TGTGCCAGCAGCTCCCGAGGGACTAGCGGGACCTACGAGCAGTACTTC. Protein: CASSSRGTSGTYEQYF.

This clonotype was counted at least ten times. The rearrangement joins TRBV25-1 to TRBJ2-3; D is perhaps TRBD2 (5 bases). V was trimmed by 2 bases and J by 6 bases, leaving 9 bases between them. The CDR3 is 13 amino acids. Germline V lookup: CDR1 MGHDK, CDR2 SYGVNS. Here the CDR3 DNA reads TGTGCCAGCAGTGAAATTCGGGGTGATACGCAGTATTTT. It yields the protein CASSEIRGDTQYF.

The rearrangement uses TRBV19 and TRBJ2-7; 14 bases line up with TRBD2. CDR3 length equals 14 residues. The ends lost 7 bases at V and 6 bases at J; junction bases unmatched: 5. Germline V CDR1 and CDR2: LNHDA, SQIVND (reference sequence). The CDR3 region is CASTPGLAGAEQYF. The CDR3 DNA is TGTGCCAGTACCCCGGGACTAGCGGGAGCCGAGCAGTACTTC.

This clonotype was seen many times. The chain combines TRBV29-1 with TRBJ1-2; 7 bases fit TRBD1. Per germline, CDR1 SQVTM and CDR2 ANQGSEA. J lost 2 bases, V lost 5 bases, and 5 bases had no gene match. The CDR3 consists of 13 residues. This chain's CDR3 is CSVPGTANYGYTF. In DNA form, the CDR3 reads TGCAGCGTTCCCGGGACAGCAAACTATGGCTACACCTTC.

This chain joins TRBV7-9 and TRBJ2-5, with D possibly matching TRBD2 (6 bases). CDR3 size: 13 residues. CDR1 and CDR2 from the germline V gene are SEHNR and FQNEAQ (reference sequence). V was pared by 5 bases and J by 4 bases, with 11 bases between. CDR3 in amino acids: CASSRESVETQYF. CDR3 nucleotide sequence: TGTGCCAGCAGCCGGGAGTCGGTAGAGACCCAGTACTTC.

V is TRBV11-2 and J is TRBJ2-7, with 11 nucleotides matching TRBD2. This CDR3 spans 16 amino acids. Germline V lookup: CDR1 SGHAT, CDR2 FQNNGV. After removal of 3 bases from V and 2 bases from J, the junction contained 6 bases not matched to a gene. The CDR3 region has the DNA TGTGCCAGCAGCTTCCCCCTAGCGGGGGGCCCCTACGAGCAGTACTTC. It codes for CASSFPLAGGPYEQYF.

The chain uses TRBV7-8 and TRBJ1-1, with D perhaps TRBD1 (5 bases). Germline CDR1 is SGHVS and CDR2 is FQNEAQ. V was cut by 5 bases and J by 8 bases, with 12 bases left in between. This CDR3 comprises 12 residues. In nucleotides, the CDR3 is TGTGCCAGCAGCAAAAGGTGGGGGGAAGCTTTCTTT. Amino acid sequence: CASSKRWGEAFF.

This clonotype was seen repeatedly, ten times or more. J is TRBJ2-6 and V is TRBV2; 12 nucleotides agree with TRBD2. The CDR3 sequence is 19 residues long. The V gene end was trimmed by 2 bases and the J gene end by 2 bases; junction bases not matched to a gene: 7. CDR1 and CDR2 (germline): SNHLY, FYNNEI. CDR3 nucleotides: TGTGCCAGCAGTGAATGGCTAGCGGGAGGGCTAGCTGGGGCCAACGTCCTGACTTTC. It translates to CASSEWLAGGLAGANVLTF.

Many counts were recorded for this clonotype. The chain recombines TRBV20-1 with TRBJ1-4; D is unclear. Looked up from germline, CDR1 is DFQATT and CDR2 is SNEGSKA (reference sequence). This CDR3 comprises 11 residues. V was pared by 5 bases and J by 3 bases, with 4 bases between. The CDR3: CSARPNEKLFF. Here the CDR3 DNA reads TGCAGTGCTCGTCCTAATGAAAAACTGTTTTTT.

As concerns this clonotype: The CDR3 does not close with the conserved phenylalanine or tryptophan, likely indicating a read error. Because the CDR3's place on the DNA is in doubt, the DNA is left out and the CDR3 is given as listed by TCRdb. The chain employs TRBV29-1 and TRBJ2-6; TRBD1, the table's D call, was not compared with the DNA. The CDR3 region is 8 residues in length, termini included. In germline, CDR1 is SQVTM, CDR2 ANQGSEA. The CDR3 spells CSARLTGV.

The chain combines TRBV9 with TRBJ1-1, with D unclear. The germline V and J ends were trimmed by 4 bases and 3 bases, with 16 bases remaining between them. This CDR3 spans 15 amino acids. Germline loops: CDR1 SGDLS, CDR2 YYNGEE. The DNA of the CDR3 is TGTGCCAGCAGCCCCTCAGCGGGGATATACACTGAAGCTTTCTTT. As protein: CASSPSAGIYTEAFF.

Remarks on this clonotype: The conserved phenylalanine or tryptophan normally closing the CDR3 is absent here, so this likely arose from a read error. No DNA is shown, since the ends of the CDR3 on it are uncertain; the CDR3 is the one TCRdb lists. This chain joins TRBV12-3 or TRBV12-4 and TRBJ1-4; the table calls TRBD1, which could not be checked here. The CDR3 adds up to 9 amino acids, both ends counted. CDR3 loop: CASSQGRPR.

This clonotype was picked up many times. This sequence joins TRBV10-3 and TRBJ2-7, with D perhaps TRBD2 (5 bases). Trimming shortened V by 6 bases and J by 6 bases, and 18 bases separated the two germline ends. The germline V gene has CDR1 ENHRY and CDR2 SYGVKD. This CDR3 contains 14 residues. The CDR3 spells CAISHEGGGLEQYF. The DNA of the CDR3 is TGTGCCATCAGCCACGAGGGTGGCGGACTCGAGCAGTACTTC.

This sequence joins TRBV25-1 and TRBJ1-1, with 8 nucleotides matching TRBD1. The CDR3 has 15 residues. CDR1 and CDR2 (germline): MGHDK, SYGVNS. With 9 bases clipped from V and 4 bases from J, the junction kept 13 bases outside the gene matches. For the CDR3, the DNA is TGTGCCAGTAGAGACAGGGGAGGAGCGAGCACTGAAGCTTTCTTT. Translating it yields CASRDRGGASTEAFF.

This clonotype was detected a few times. The chain carries TRBV24-1 and TRBJ2-3, with 8 bases lining up with TRBD1. The ends lost 7 bases at V and 3 bases at J; junction bases unmatched: 2. Germline loops: CDR1 KGHDR, CDR2 SFDVKD. This CDR3 has 13 residues. CDR3 coding DNA: TGTGCCACCAGCACAGGGGGAACAGATACGCAGTATTTT. It specifies CATSTGGTDTQYF.

There are a few counts of this clonotype. The rearrangement uses TRBV6-5 and TRBJ1-6, with unresolved D. Germline loops: CDR1 MNHEY, CDR2 SVGAGI. The V end was cut by 0 bases, the J end by 0 bases, with 12 bases between. This CDR3 comprises 18 residues. CDR3 residues: CASSYSITGSSYNSPLHF. The CDR3 nucleotides are TGTGCCAGCAGTTACTCTATTACCGGCTCCTCCTATAATTCACCCCTCCACTTT.

The table lists this clonotype with many counts. The CDR3 region is CASSYDHRGDNQPQHF. DNA of the CDR3: TGTGCCAGTAGTTATGATCACAGGGGGGACAATCAGCCCCAGCATTTT. The genes are TRBV19 and TRBJ1-5, with 8 bases that match TRBD1. In germline, CDR1 is LNHDA, CDR2 SQIVND (reference sequence). Germline trimming cut 5 bases from V and 3 bases from J; bases unmatched to any gene: 9. This CDR3 has 16 amino acids.